This T cell receptor beta chain was recorded in a study of a mutant IDH1 vaccine in newly diagnosed glioma. Sequencing was performed with immunoSEQ multiplex PCR; in TCRdb, only in-frame clones are kept and a portion is missing. The table shows roughly 56,000 clones, with around three quarters occurring only once. The germline CDR1 and CDR2 sequences are SGHRS and YFSETQ. V was shortened by 2 bases and J by 0 bases, with 17 bases between the two germline ends. The CDR3 runs 17 residues. Regarding time point: week 47, end of study. Each dose delivered 300 ug of mutant IDH1 20-mer peptide subcutaneously with imiquimod. Note on this clone: Its antigen remains unknown.

This TCR came from a middle-aged woman with glioma. Some clones in this sample may be carry-over from other donors' samples. The rearrangement links TRBV5-1 to TRBJ1-2; no clear D gene. This sample comprised PBMCs, obtained from a glioma patient whose treatment included an IDH1 peptide vaccine. The CDR3 coding sequence is TGCGCCAGCAGCTTCTCCCGAATCCCGGGAACTAACTATGGCTACACCTTC. Protein product: CASSFSRIPGTNYGYTF.